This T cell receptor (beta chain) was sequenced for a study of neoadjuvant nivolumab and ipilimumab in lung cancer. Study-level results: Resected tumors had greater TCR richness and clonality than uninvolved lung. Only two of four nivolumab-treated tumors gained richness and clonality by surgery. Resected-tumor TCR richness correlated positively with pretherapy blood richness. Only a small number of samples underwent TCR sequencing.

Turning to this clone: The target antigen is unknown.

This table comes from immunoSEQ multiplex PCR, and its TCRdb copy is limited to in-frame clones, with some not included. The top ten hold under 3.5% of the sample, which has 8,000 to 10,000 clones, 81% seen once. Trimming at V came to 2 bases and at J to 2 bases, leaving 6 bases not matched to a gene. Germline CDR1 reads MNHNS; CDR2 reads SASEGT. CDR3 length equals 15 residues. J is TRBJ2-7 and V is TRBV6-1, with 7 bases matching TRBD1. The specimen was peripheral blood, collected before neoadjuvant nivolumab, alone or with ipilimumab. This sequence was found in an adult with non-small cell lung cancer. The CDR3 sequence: CASSELGQLAYEQYF. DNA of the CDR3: TGTGCCAGCAGTGAATTGGGACAGCTAGCCTACGAGCAGTACTTC.